These T cell receptor beta chains were read from a single sample in a study of blood T cell repertoires in COVID-19. Using immunoSEQ multiplex PCR, the repertoire was profiled, and TCRdb retains in-frame clones only, with some absent. Of 150,000 or so clones listed, 75% to 90% were seen once; the top ten hold under 7.5%. Sample: peripheral blood. The receptors originated from a man older than 75 with acute or convalescent COVID-19. The conserved cysteine and the conserved F or W are not part of the CDR3 here. The D gene is left open where the match is weak.

j_gene | d_gene | v_gene | CDR3aa
TRBJ2-6 | - | TRBV9 | ASSVDKGAGANVLT
TRBJ1-6 | - | TRBV27 | ASSLSPSSYNSPLH
TRBJ1-2 | - | TRBV7-9 | ASSPGVGGYT
TRBJ2-7 | - | TRBV6-1 | ASSDRLTGSH
TRBJ1-4 | - | TRBV30 | AWSLATNEKLF
TRBJ1-4 | - | TRBV28 | ASSSPLHEKLF
TRBJ1-6 | - | TRBV12-3/TRBV12-4 | ASTLTTSPLH
TRBJ2-7 | TRBD1 | TRBV18 | ASSPPGQAYEQY
TRBJ2-5 | TRBD2 | TRBV7-2 | ASSHSRTSGSLETQY
TRBJ1-2 | - | TRBV6-5 | ASSPRTRSGYT
TRBJ1-2 | - | TRBV3-1/TRBV3-2 | ASSVTVNYGYT
TRBJ1-6 | TRBD1 | TRBV27 | ASSPDRLKTSYNSPLH
TRBJ2-5 | TRBD1 | TRBV5-1 | ASSYDRTGVETQY
TRBJ2-5 | - | TRBV19 | ASSPLGLRPETQY
TRBJ2-7 | TRBD1 | TRBV27 | ASSITPGQIAYEQY
TRBJ1-2 | - | TRBV7-2 | ASSPTPGTRYGYT
TRBJ2-1 | - | TRBV11-1 | ASSAPVHNEQF
TRBJ1-2 | TRBD1 | TRBV28 | ASSAGGVGWGYT
TRBJ1-4 | - | TRBV28 | ASSLGGQNEKLF
TRBJ2-2 | - | TRBV6-4 | ASRGQLNTGELF
TRBJ2-2 | - | TRBV9 | ASSVGQGPVSGELF
TRBJ1-2 | TRBD1 | TRBV19 | ASKNRGKGYT
TRBJ2-1 | TRBD2 | TRBV3-1/TRBV3-2 | ASSQTLGGGNEQF
TRBJ2-3 | - | TRBV27 | ASSPRRLGLLRLTDTQY
TRBJ1-5 | - | TRBV6-1 | ASSAQASAVGQPQH